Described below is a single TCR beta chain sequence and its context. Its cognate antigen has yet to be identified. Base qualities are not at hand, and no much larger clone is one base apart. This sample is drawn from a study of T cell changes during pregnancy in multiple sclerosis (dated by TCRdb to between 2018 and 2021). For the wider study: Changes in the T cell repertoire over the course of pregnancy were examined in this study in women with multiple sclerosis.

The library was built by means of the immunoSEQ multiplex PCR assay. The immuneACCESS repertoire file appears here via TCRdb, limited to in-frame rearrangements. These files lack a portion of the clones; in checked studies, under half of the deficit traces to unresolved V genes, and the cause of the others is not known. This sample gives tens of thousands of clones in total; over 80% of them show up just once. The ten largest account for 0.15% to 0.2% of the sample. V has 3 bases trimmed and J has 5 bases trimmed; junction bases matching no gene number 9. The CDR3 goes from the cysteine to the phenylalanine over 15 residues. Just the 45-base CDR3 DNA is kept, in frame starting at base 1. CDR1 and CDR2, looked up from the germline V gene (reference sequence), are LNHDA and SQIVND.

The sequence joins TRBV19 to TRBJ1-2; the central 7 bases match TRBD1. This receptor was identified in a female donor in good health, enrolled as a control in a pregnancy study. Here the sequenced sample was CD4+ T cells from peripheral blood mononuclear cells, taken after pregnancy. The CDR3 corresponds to CASSIQSGGAYGYTF. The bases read TGTGCCAGTAGTATTCAGTCAGGGGGAGCATATGGCTACACCTTC.